A selection of T cell receptor beta chains follows, all from one sample in a study of T-cell memory formation after mild COVID-19. MiXCR was run by TCRdb on the 5' RACE reads, yielding one entry per CDR3 protein. The table records 250,000 or so distinct CDR3 sequences, roughly 18% of them present only once. Source material: PBMCs or a T cell subset sorted from them (not recorded which). The receptor set was obtained from a young man who had mild COVID-19 (a few samples of this study predate the infection). Cell type and time point are not known. Both conserved end residues are part of each CDR3. Each record gives: J gene, V gene, CDR3 length, clone size, CDR3 protein. The size entry is marked missing in some rows and otherwise reads once, few, many or a size class.

J: TRBJ2-1; V: TRBV30; length: 11; size: -; CDR3: CAWSDDNEQFF
J: TRBJ2-1; V: TRBV5-1; length: 14; size: -; CDR3: CASSRDSVSDRQFF
J: TRBJ1-3; V: TRBV6-5; length: 16; size: many; CDR3: CASAPLPGSSGNTIYF
J: TRBJ1-1; V: TRBV18; length: 12; size: -; CDR3: CASSLRTARAFF
J: TRBJ2-2; V: TRBV7-9; length: 16; size: -; CDR3: CASILPGGPGTGELFF
J: TRBJ2-5; V: TRBV12-3/TRBV12-4; length: 11; size: few; CDR3: CASGAAGSQYF
J: TRBJ2-3; V: TRBV7-6; length: 13; size: -; CDR3: CASSPRDISTQYF
J: TRBJ1-4; V: TRBV5-5; length: 16; size: -; CDR3: CASSLVWTATNEKLFF
J: TRBJ1-1; V: TRBV3-1; length: 14; size: few; CDR3: CASSQGGQGGRAFF
J: TRBJ1-1; V: TRBV29-1; length: 12; size: few; CDR3: CSCRTPNTEAFF